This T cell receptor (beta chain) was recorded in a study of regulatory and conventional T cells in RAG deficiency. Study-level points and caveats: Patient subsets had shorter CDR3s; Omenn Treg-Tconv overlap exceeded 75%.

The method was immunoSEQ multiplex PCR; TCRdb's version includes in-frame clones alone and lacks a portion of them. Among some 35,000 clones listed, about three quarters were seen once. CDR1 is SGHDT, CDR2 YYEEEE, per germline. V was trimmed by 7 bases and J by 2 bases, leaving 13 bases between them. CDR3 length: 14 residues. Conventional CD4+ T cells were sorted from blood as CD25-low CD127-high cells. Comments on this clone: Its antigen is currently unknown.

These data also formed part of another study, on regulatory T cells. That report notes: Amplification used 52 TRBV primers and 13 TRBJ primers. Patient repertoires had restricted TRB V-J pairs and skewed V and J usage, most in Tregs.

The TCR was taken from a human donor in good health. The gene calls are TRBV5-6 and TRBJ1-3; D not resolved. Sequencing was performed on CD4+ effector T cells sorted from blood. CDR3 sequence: CASSFGPPGNTIYF. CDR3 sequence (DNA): TGTGCCAGCTCCTTTGGCCCTCCTGGAAACACCATATATTTT.